This entry features one T cell receptor beta chain sequence. The antigen it recognizes is unknown. The sample holds no much larger clone one base away, and base qualities are not on file. The library was produced with the immunoSEQ multiplex PCR assay. In TCRdb, the immuneACCESS table is reduced to in-frame sequences with V and J assigned. These tables do not hold every clone; where another copy was compared, an unresolved V gene accounts for under half, and the others remain unexplained. Across this sample there are some 22,000 clones, with 85% to 90% seen only once. Of the sample, around 1% is held by the ten largest clones. The data were obtained in a study of T cell changes during pregnancy in multiple sclerosis (dated by TCRdb to the late 2010s). With respect to the entire study: In women with multiple sclerosis, the researchers looked at how the T cell repertoire shifted as pregnancy progressed.

Trimming costs V 4 bases and J 7 bases, and their ends lie 16 bases apart. CDR1 LNHDA and CDR2 SQIVND were looked up in the germline V gene (reference sequence). From the cysteine through the phenylalanine, the CDR3 covers 14 amino acids. The read is trimmed to its CDR3 DNA, 42 bases read in frame from base 1. The TCR comes from a female donor in good health, enrolled as a control in a pregnancy study. The sequencing used CD4+ T cells from peripheral blood mononuclear cells, collected in the second trimester of pregnancy. The V and J segments used are TRBV19 and TRBJ1-2; TRBD1 is a possible D gene, resting on 6 matching bases. CDR3 sequence: CASSRGQGVAGYTF. The DNA sequence is TGTGCCAGTAGTAGGGGGCAGGGAGTAGCTGGCTACACCTTC.